These T cell receptor beta chains were read from a single sample in a study of blood T cell repertoires in COVID-19. Assay used: immunoSEQ multiplex PCR; TCRdb lists only in-frame clones, some missing. Here the sample spans tens of thousands of clones, 88% being singletons. Sequencing was done on a sample of peripheral blood. The receptors were sampled from a human donor in a cohort sampled during active COVID-19. The CDR3 runs from the conserved cysteine through the conserved F or W. D genes are given only for firm matches. A clone size is listed for some rows: how often the clone was seen (once, few, many), or a class if it is expanded.

J | size | V | length | D | CDR3 | DNA
TRBJ2-1 | NA | TRBV6-2/TRBV6-3 | 15 | TRBD2 | CASSPGTSNYNEQFF | TGTGCCAGCAGCCCGGGGACTAGCAATTACAATGAGCAGTTCTTC
TRBJ2-3 | NA | TRBV11-2 | 14 | NA | CASSFTTVTDTQYF | TGTGCCAGCAGCTTTACGACAGTCACAGATACGCAGTATTTT
TRBJ2-3 | NA | TRBV19 | 14 | NA | CASSPSASTDTQYF | TGTGCCAGTAGTCCCAGCGCGAGCACAGATACGCAGTATTTT
TRBJ1-6 | few | TRBV5-6 | 14 | TRBD1 | CASSRDRAQSPLHF | TGTGCCAGCAGCCGGGACAGGGCTCAGTCACCCCTCCACTTT
TRBJ1-2 | NA | TRBV5-1 | 11 | NA | CASSPGDGYTF | TGCGCCAGCAGTCCAGGGGACGGCTACACCTTC
TRBJ2-7 | NA | TRBV6-2/TRBV6-3 | 15 | TRBD1 | CASSDQGGQGREQYF | TGTGCCAGCAGTGACCAAGGGGGACAGGGGCGCGAGCAGTACTTC
TRBJ2-1 | NA | TRBV3-1/TRBV3-2 | 16 | TRBD1 | CASSQAGQGYYNEQFF | TGTGCCAGCAGCCAGGCGGGACAGGGATACTACAATGAGCAGTTCTTC
TRBJ1-1 | NA | TRBV14 | 13 | NA | CASSLGRNTEAFF | TGTGCCAGCAGCTTGGGCAGGAACACTGAAGCTTTCTTT
TRBJ2-5 | once | TRBV18 | 14 | NA | CASSAPGNSETQYF | TGTGCCAGCTCAGCCCCAGGGAATTCTGAGACCCAGTACTTC
TRBJ1-5 | few | TRBV10-1 | 13 | NA | CASDLEGSQPQHF | TGCGCCAGCGATTTGGAGGGGAGTCAGCCCCAGCATTTT
TRBJ2-5 | NA | TRBV2 | 14 | TRBD1 | CASSRDRAGETQYF | TGTGCCAGCAGCCGGGACAGGGCAGGGGAGACCCAGTACTTC
TRBJ2-2 | NA | TRBV4-1 | 13 | NA | CASSQDLAGELFF | TGCGCCAGCAGCCAAGATTTAGCCGGGGAGCTGTTTTTT
TRBJ2-2 | NA | TRBV4-1 | 17 | TRBD2 | CASSKEAGGPYTGELFF | TGCGCCAGCAGCAAAGAAGCGGGAGGGCCGTACACCGGGGAGCTGTTTTTT
TRBJ2-5 | NA | TRBV29-1 | 15 | TRBD2 | CSVEAGTSGFETQYF | TGCAGCGTCGAGGCCGGGACTAGCGGGTTTGAGACCCAGTACTTC
TRBJ2-4 | NA | TRBV12-3/TRBV12-4 | 13 | TRBD1 | CASSSGQGNIQYF | TGTGCCAGCAGTTCCGGACAGGGAAACATTCAGTACTTC
TRBJ2-1 | NA | TRBV19 | 17 | TRBD2 | CASSFSGGSSPYNEQFF | TGTGCCAGTTCCTTTAGCGGGGGGTCATCCCCTTACAATGAGCAGTTCTTC
TRBJ1-1 | NA | TRBV7-9 | 14 | TRBD1 | CASSVGQGPTEAFF | TGTGCCAGCAGCGTGGGACAGGGGCCCACTGAAGCTTTCTTT
TRBJ2-7 | NA | TRBV6-5 | 13 | NA | CASSLADSYEQYF | TGTGCCAGCAGTTTGGCGGACTCCTACGAGCAGTACTTC
TRBJ2-5 | NA | TRBV29-1 | 12 | NA | CSVEGDHGTQYF | TGCAGCGTTGAGGGCGATCACGGGACCCAGTACTTC
TRBJ2-1 | NA | TRBV19 | 15 | NA | CASAQDNYSYNEQFF | TGTGCCAGTGCCCAGGACAATTACTCCTACAATGAGCAGTTCTTC
TRBJ1-4 | NA | TRBV7-9 | 14 | TRBD1 | CASSLGGTAEKLFF | TGTGCCAGCAGCTTAGGGGGGACAGCTGAAAAACTGTTTTTT
TRBJ2-3 | once | TRBV27 | 16 | TRBD1 | CASSPNRGPSTDTQYF | TGTGCCAGCAGTCCGAACAGGGGCCCTAGCACAGATACGCAGTATTTT
TRBJ2-3 | NA | TRBV5-1 | 15 | TRBD2 | CASSLTAGGTDTQYF | TGCGCCAGCAGCTTGACAGCGGGGGGCACAGATACGCAGTATTTT
TRBJ1-5 | NA | TRBV7-8 | 15 | NA | CASSLETAGNQPQHF | TGTGCCAGCAGCCTAGAGACAGCCGGCAATCAGCCCCAGCATTTT
TRBJ1-6 | NA | TRBV10-3 | 14 | TRBD1 | CAIRGTGVNSPLHF | TGTGCCATCAGGGGGACAGGGGTTAATTCACCCCTCCACTTT